This TCR beta chain was sequenced in a study of cytomegalovirus exposure and HLA in healthy donors. Overall study results and limits: Being indistinguishable, some V segments were excluded, TRBV6-2 and TRBV6-3 among them. Overall, approximately 150 TCR beta chains were annotated as cytomegalovirus-associated. The productive fraction for most TCR beta V segments was about 87% or about 30% in an earlier analysis. Immune exposure data for these donors was limited to CMV serostatus.

PCR used 60 Vbeta primers and 13 Jbeta primers. Some clones are missing from TCRdb's copy, which holds only in-frame ones; the method was immunoSEQ multiplex PCR. This sample has 60,000 to 90,000 clones, with roughly 84% found just once. V lost 0 bases and J lost 4; bases outside the gene matches: 7. Germline assignment: CDR1 SNHLY and CDR2 FYNNEI. The CDR3 totals 16 residues. A remark on this clone: Its antigen is as yet unknown.

This chain uses TRBV2 with TRBJ2-5; 8 bases align to TRBD1. This receptor was taken from a man between 65 and 85 years old in good health and CMV-seropositive. Sequencing used PBMCs. CDR3 bases: TGTGCCAGCAGTGAAGCGCTTCAGGGGGCGGGAGAGACCCAGTACTTC. Translating it yields CASSEALQGAGETQYF.